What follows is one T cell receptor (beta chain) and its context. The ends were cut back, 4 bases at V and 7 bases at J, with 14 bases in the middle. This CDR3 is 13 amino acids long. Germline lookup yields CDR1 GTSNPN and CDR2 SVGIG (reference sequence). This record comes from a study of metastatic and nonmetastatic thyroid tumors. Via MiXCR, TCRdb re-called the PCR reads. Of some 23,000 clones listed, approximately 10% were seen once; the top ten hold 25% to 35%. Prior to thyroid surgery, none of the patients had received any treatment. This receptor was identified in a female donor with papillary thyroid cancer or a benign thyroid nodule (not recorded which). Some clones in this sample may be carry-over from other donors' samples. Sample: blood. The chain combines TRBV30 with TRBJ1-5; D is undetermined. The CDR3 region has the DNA TGTGCCTGGACCCCCGGGCCCCACCAGCCCCAGCATTTT. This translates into CAWTPGPHQPQHF.